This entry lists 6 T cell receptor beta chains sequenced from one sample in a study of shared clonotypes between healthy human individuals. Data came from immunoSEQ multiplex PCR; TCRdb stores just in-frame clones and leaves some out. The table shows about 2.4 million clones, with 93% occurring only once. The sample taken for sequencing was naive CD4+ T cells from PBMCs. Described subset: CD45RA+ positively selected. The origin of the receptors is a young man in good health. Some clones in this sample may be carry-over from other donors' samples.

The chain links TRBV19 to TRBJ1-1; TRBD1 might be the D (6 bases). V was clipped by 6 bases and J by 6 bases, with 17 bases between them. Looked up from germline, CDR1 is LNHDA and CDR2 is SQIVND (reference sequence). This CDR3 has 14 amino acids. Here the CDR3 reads CASRPGGGAAEAFF. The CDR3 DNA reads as TGTGCCAGTAGGCCGGGGGGCGGGGCCGCTGAAGCTTTCTTT.

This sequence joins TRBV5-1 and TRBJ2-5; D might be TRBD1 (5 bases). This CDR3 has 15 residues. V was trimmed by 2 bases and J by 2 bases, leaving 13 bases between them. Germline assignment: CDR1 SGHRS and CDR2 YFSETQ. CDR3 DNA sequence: TGCGCCAGCAGCTTACACCGGACACCACAAGAGACCCAGTACTTC. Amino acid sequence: CASSLHRTPQETQYF. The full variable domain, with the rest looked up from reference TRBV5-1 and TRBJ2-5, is KAGVTQTPRYLIKTRGQQVTLSCSPISGHRSVSWYQQTPGQGLQFLFEYFSETQRNKGNFPGRFSGRQFSNSRSEMNVSTLELGDSALYLCASSLHRTPQETQYFGPGTRLLVL.

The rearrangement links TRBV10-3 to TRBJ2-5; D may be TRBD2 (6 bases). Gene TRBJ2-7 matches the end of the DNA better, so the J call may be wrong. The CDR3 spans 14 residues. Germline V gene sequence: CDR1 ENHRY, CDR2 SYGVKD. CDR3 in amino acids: CAISDGSRTYEQYF. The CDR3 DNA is TGTGCCATCAGTGACGGGAGCCGTACCTACGAGCAGTACTTC.

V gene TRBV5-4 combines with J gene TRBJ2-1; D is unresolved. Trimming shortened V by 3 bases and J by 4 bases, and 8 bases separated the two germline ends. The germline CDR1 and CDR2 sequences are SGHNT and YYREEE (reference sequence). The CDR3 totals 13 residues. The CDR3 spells CASSSDQYNEQFF. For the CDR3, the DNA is TGTGCCAGCAGCTCGGACCAGTACAATGAGCAGTTCTTC.

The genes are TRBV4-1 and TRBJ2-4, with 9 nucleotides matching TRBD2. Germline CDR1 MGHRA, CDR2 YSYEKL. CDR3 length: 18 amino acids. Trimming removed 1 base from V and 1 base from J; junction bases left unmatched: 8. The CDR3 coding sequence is TGCGCCAGCAGCCAAGGTCGCGTGGCGGGGGGGGCCAAAAACATTCAGTACTTC. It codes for CASSQGRVAGGAKNIQYF.

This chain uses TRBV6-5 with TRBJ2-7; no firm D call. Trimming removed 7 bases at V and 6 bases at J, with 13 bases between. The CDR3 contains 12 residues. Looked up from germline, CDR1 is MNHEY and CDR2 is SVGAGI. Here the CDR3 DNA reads TGTGCCAGCATGAAGGGTTTGGGCGAGCAGTACTTC. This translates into CASMKGLGEQYF.